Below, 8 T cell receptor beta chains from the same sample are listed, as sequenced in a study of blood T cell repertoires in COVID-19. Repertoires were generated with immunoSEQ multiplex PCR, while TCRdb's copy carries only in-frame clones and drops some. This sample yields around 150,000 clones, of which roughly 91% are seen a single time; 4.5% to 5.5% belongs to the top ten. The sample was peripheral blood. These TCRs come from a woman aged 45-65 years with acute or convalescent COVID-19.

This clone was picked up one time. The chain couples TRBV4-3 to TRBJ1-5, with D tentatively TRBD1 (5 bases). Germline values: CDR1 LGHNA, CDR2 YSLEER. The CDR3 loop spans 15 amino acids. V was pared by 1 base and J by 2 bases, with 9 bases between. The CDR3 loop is CASSQVRGGNQPQHF. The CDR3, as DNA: TGCGCCAGCAGCCAAGTTAGGGGTGGCAATCAGCCCCAGCATTTT.

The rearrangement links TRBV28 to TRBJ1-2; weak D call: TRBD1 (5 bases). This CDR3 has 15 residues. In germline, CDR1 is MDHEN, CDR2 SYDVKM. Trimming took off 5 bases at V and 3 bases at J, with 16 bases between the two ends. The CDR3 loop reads CASSDPQGKDYGYTF. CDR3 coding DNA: TGTGCCAGCAGTGACCCTCAGGGCAAGGACTATGGCTACACCTTC.

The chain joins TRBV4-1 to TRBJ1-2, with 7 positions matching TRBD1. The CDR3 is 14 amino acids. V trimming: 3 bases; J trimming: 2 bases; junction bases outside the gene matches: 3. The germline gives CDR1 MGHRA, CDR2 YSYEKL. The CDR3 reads CASSQLQGNYGYTF. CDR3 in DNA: TGCGCCAGCAGCCAGTTACAGGGGAACTATGGCTACACCTTC.

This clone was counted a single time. In DNA, the CDR3 is TGTGCCAGCACCAACCCTCGTGGAACCGCCGAGGACTATGGCTACACCTTC. It is translated as CASTNPRGTAEDYGYTF. The chain recombines TRBV2 with TRBJ1-2, with D unresolved. The germline V and J ends were trimmed by 7 bases and 3 bases, with 24 bases remaining between them. The germline CDR1 and CDR2 sequences are SNHLY and FYNNEI. The length of the CDR3 is 17 residues. The complete variable domain, with remaining parts taken from reference TRBV2 and TRBJ1-2, reads EPEVTQTPSHQVTQMGQEVILRCVPISNHLYFYWYRQILGQKVEFLVSFYNNEISEKSEIFDDQFSVERPDGSNFTLKIRSTKLEDSAMYFCASTNPRGTAEDYGYTFGSGTRLTVV.

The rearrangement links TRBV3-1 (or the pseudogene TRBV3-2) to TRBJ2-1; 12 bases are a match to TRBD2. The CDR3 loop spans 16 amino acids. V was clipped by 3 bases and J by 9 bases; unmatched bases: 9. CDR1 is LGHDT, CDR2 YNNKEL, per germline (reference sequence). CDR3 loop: CASSHHASGGAREQFF. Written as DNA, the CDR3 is TGTGCCAGCAGCCACCATGCTAGCGGGGGGGCCCGTGAGCAGTTCTTC.

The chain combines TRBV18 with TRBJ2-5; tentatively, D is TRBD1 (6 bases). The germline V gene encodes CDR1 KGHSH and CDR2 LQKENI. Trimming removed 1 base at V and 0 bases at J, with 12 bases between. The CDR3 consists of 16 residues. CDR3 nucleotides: TGTGCCAGCTCACCACGGGCAGGGGTCTACCAAGAGACCCAGTACTTC. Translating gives CASSPRAGVYQETQYF.

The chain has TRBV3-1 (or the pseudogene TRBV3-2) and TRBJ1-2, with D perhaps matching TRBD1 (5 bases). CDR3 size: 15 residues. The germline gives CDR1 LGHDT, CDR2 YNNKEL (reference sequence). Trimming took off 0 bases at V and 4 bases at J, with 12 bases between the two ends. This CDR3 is CASSQEYRGSYGYTF. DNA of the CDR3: TGTGCCAGCAGCCAAGAGTATAGGGGCAGCTATGGCTACACCTTC.

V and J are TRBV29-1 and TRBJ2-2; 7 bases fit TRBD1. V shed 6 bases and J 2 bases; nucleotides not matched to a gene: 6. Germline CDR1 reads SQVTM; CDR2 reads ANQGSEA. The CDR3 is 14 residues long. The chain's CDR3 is CSVTGTANTGELFF. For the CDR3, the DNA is TGCAGCGTCACCGGGACAGCTAACACCGGGGAGCTGTTTTTT.